This T cell receptor beta chain derives from a study of regulatory T cells in long-lasting Graves disease. Building the TCR beta libraries relied on iRepertoire HTBI primers, and CDR3 regions underwent Arm-PCR. TCRdb redid the calling of the multiplex PCR reads with MiXCR, one entry per CDR3 protein. The sample has around 470,000 distinct CDR3 sequences, approximately 15% seen once. This clonotype has only a few counts. Sample time point: newly diagnosed GD, antithyroid drugs for less than 3 months. Construction of the TCR library relied on RNA isolated from PBMCs. Separately, the same data were catalogued under a study of T cells in Graves' hyperthyroidism and ophthalmopathy. That work states: The definition of stable Graves' hyperthyroidism was no ophthalmopathy progression within 18 months.

The sequence was collected from a woman between 45 and 60 years old with Graves disease. The specimen comprised peripheral blood mononuclear cells (PBMCs), sampled at new diagnosis, from a patient treated with antithyroid drugs.

The DNA of the CDR3 is TGCGCCAGCAGCCAAACCCTTGGGAACACTGAAGCTTTCTTT. Protein sequence: CASSQTLGNTEAFF. This chain connects TRBV4-1 to TRBJ1-1; unclear D gene. From germline, CDR1 is MGHRA and CDR2 YSYEKL. This CDR3 region has 14 residues. V lost 2 bases and J lost 1, with 8 bases in between.